The clone carrying this T cell receptor beta chain was detected many times. The data originate from a study of response to subunit inactivated influenza vaccine. Each CDR3 protein is one row after TCRdb ran MiXCR on the RT-PCR reads. The table lists about 650,000 distinct CDR3 sequences, around 14% of them singletons. Germline trimming cut 5 bases from V and 0 bases from J; bases unmatched to any gene: 7. Germline loops: CDR1 DFQATT, CDR2 SNEGSKA (reference sequence). CDR3 size: 15 residues. The J gene is TRBJ1-3, the V gene TRBV20-1; 7 positions match TRBD1. This specimen consisted of PBMCs from blood, obtained 11 to 12 days after vaccination. The TCR originated in a man aged 50-59 years who received an inactivated influenza vaccine. The CDR3 sequence is CSARHRGYSGNTIYF. CDR3 bases: TGCAGTGCTCGCCACAGGGGTTACTCTGGAAACACCATATATTTT.